This T cell receptor (beta chain) came from a study of T-cell reconstitution after alpha-beta-depleted transplantation in children listed by TCRdb under 2016. With respect to the entire study: Using TCR repertoire profiling, the study quantitatively followed how T-cell immune reconstitution unfolded in children after TCRalphabeta/CD19-depleted allogeneic hematopoietic cell transplantation. Here is what the overall study found, with its caveats: Hyperexpanded clone frequencies declined over subsequent months; after one year, T-cell counts and TCRbeta diversity were mostly attributed to newly produced T cells. The apparently early recovery of alphabetaT-cell counts about two months after transplant reportedly depended on only several hundred rapidly expanded clones that came from non-depleted graft cells. In some patients, the high TCRbeta diversity seen at day 60 was put down to recipient T cells and intrathymic progenitors that had survived conditioning.

The sample's treatment or condition, from its label and the paper: allogeneic hematopoietic cell transplantation with graft depleted of TCRalphabeta T cells and CD19 B cells. TCRalphabeta/CD19-depleted allogeneic hematopoietic cell grafts were given to the transplant recipients, all of whom were children. The library was made by PCR. Instrument used: Illumina HiSeq 2500. Molecular barcoding was employed in the preparation of TCR libraries, with unique molecular identifiers being used to normalize TCRbeta repertoire quantification. TCRdb reprocessed the public reads (quality trimming at Q25 with fastp, clone calling with MiXCR) and kept in-frame beta chains. Entries that share a CDR3 protein sequence are merged under the most common genes and DNA. The sample yields over 200,000 distinct CDR3 sequences; around 8.4% were counted once. The ten largest account for roughly 35% of the sample. Remarks on this clonotype: No antigen is known for it. Base quality data are lacking; no much larger clone is found one base away.

Trimming takes 8 bases off V and 5 bases off J; junction bases not matched to a gene: 6. Inclusive of the bounding cysteine and phenylalanine, the CDR3 is 13 residues long. The CDR3 DNA has 39 bases and is translated from base 1. The specimen comprised PBMCs, mostly from graft donor cells, sampled 360 days after TCRalphabeta/CD19-depleted stem cell transplant. This clonotype was obtained from a male patient between 2 and 9 years old who had a stem cell transplant for acute myeloid leukemia, so the T cells may come from the graft donor. The rearrangement joined TRBV12-3 or TRBV12-4 to TRBJ2-5; 9 junctional bases match TRBD2. The DNA is as follows: TGTGCCAGCGCCGGGACTAGCAGGGAGACCCAGTACTTC. Protein translation: CASAGTSRETQYF.